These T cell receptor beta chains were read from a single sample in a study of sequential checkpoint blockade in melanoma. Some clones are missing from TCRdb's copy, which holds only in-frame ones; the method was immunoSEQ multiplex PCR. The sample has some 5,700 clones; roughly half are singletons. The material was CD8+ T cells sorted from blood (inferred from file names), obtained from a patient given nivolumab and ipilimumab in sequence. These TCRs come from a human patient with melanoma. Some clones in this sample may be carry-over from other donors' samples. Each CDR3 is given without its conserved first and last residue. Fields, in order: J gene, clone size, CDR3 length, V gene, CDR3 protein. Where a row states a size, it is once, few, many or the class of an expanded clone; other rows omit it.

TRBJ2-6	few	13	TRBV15	ATTEGQSGANVLT
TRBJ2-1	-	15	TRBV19	ASSMEGAGGRGNEQF
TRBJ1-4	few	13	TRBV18	ASSPVSGINEKLF
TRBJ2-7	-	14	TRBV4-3	ASSRTSGEGAGEQY
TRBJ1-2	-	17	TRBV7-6	ASSLIKVNFFTGAAGYT
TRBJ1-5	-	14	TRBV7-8	ASSQTPGQADQPQH
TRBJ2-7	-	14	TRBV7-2	ASSLGTSGGSYEQY
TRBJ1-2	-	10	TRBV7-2	ASSGQDYGYT
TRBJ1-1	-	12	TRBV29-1	SVSFGTGGTEAF
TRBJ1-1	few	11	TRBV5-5	ASSLWVDRVAF
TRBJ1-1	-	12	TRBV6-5	ASSYAGENTEAF
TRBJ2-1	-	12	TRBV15	ATTSDWEYNEQF
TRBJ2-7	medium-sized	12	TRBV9	ASSTWDNSYEQY
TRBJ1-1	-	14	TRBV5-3	ARSSIQPHQNTEAF
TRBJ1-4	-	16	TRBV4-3	ASSQDWAGGGTNEKLF
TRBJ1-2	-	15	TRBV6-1	ASSEAGQTPPNYGYT
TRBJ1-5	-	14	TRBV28	ASSTPRGASNQPQH
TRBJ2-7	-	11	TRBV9	ASSVGANYEQY
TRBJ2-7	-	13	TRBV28	ASSFSDRTPYEQY
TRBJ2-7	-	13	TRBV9	ASSVFAGDIYEQY
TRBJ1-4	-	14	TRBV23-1	ASSQWSGSTNEKLF
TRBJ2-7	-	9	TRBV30	AWRQGYEQY
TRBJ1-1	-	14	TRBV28	ASSFWPGTAPAEAF
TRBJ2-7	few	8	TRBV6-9	ALGSYEQY
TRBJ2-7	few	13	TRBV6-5	ASNQGPRGSYEQY
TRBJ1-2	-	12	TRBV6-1	ASSEATLRGGYT
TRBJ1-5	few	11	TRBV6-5	ASRLVIERPQH
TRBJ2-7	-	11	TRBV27	ASKRGGTYEQY
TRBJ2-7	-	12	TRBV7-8	ASSLDRGSYEQY
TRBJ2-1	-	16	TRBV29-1	SVDKRVLAGTLYNEQF
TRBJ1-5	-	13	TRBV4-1	ASSQLRGGPQPQH
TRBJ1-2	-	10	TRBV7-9	ASSSPRGGYT
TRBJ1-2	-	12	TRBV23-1	ASRSGVANYGYT
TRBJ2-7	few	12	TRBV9	ASSVGGTGYEQY
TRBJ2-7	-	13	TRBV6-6	ASRFLGQGQYEQY
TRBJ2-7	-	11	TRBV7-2	ASSSYYSYEQY
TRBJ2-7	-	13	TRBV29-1	SVAGGGLSSYEQY
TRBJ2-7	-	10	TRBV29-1	SVGSGPLEQY
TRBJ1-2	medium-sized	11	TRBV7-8	ASSLGQSYGYT
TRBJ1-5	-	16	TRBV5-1	ASSLGPLQAGSNQPQH